These T cell receptor beta chains were read from a single sample in a study of blood T cell repertoires in COVID-19. The method was immunoSEQ multiplex PCR; TCRdb's version includes in-frame clones alone and lacks a portion of them. Of some 130,000 clones listed, 70% to 85% are singletons. The sequencing sample was made of peripheral blood. Receptors were obtained from a woman between 45 and 60 years old with acute or convalescent COVID-19. The CDR3 runs from the conserved cysteine through the conserved F or W. The D gene is left open where the match is weak. Clone size is given for some rows only: seen once, a few or many times, or a class if the clone is expanded.

D gene | J gene | clone size | V gene | CDR3 DNA | CDR3 protein
TRBD1 | TRBJ2-3 | . | TRBV24-1 | TGTGCCACCAGTGATTTAGGCGACAGGGGAAGAGATACGCAGTATTTT | CATSDLGDRGRDTQYF
. | TRBJ1-6 | few | TRBV30 | TGTGCCTGCAATGTCGGGGGGTATTCACCCCTCCACTTT | CACNVGGYSPLHF
TRBD1 | TRBJ2-7 | . | TRBV2 | TGTGCCAGCAGTGAAACAGGGGGCCCCTACGAGCAGTACTTC | CASSETGGPYEQYF
TRBD1 | TRBJ2-1 | . | TRBV9 | TGTGCCAGCAGCCCACCGGGACAGGTCTACAATGAGCAGTTCTTC | CASSPPGQVYNEQFF
TRBD1 | TRBJ1-6 | . | TRBV6-1 | TGTGCCAGCAGTGAAGAGCCTAACAGGGGATTTTACTCACCCCTCCACTTT | CASSEEPNRGFYSPLHF
TRBD2 | TRBJ2-7 | many | TRBV11-2 | TGTGCCAGCAGCTTAGATAGCATAGCGGGGGAGCAGTACTTC | CASSLDSIAGEQYF
TRBD2 | TRBJ2-2 | few | TRBV30 | TGTGCCTGGACAGCGGGGGGTAACACCGGGGAGCTGTTTTTT | CAWTAGGNTGELFF
TRBD1 | TRBJ1-1 | few | TRBV5-1 | TGCGCCAGCAGCTTCACAGGGGGCTCGAGTACTGAAGCTTTCTTT | CASSFTGGSSTEAFF
. | TRBJ2-2 | few | TRBV9 | TGTGCCAGCAGCGTAGGTCCAAAACAATACACCGGGGAGCTGTTTTTT | CASSVGPKQYTGELFF
. | TRBJ2-2 | . | TRBV3-1/TRBV3-2 | TGTGCCAGCAGCCCTGAGCCCGTTTCCGGGGAGCTGTTTTTT | CASSPEPVSGELFF
TRBD2 | TRBJ2-1 | . | TRBV7-8 | TGTGCCAGCAGTCGTAGCGGGGCCTCCTACAATGAGCAGTTCTTC | CASSRSGASYNEQFF
. | TRBJ1-6 | . | TRBV9 | TGTGCCAGCAGCGTACAGGGGATGGGTAATTCACCCCTCCACTTT | CASSVQGMGNSPLHF
TRBD2 | TRBJ2-7 | few | TRBV6-5 | TGTGCCAGCAGTTACGGGGGGGTCGGGTACGAGCAGTACTTC | CASSYGGVGYEQYF
. | TRBJ2-5 | . | TRBV9 | TGTGCCAGCAGCGTTGAAGACAGGAACGTGGAGACCCAGTACTTC | CASSVEDRNVETQYF
. | TRBJ2-2 | once | TRBV5-1 | TGCGCCAGCAGCGTTTTACAAACCAGCACCGGGGAGCTGTTTTTT | CASSVLQTSTGELFF
. | TRBJ1-2 | once | TRBV12-2 | TGTGCAAGTCGGTGCCCAAACGACAAGAACTATGGCTACACCTTC | CASRCPNDKNYGYTF
TRBD1 | TRBJ1-2 | . | TRBV2 | TGTGCCAGCAGTGGGACAGGGGCAGTGAGGGGCTACACCTTC | CASSGTGAVRGYTF
TRBD2 | TRBJ2-1 | . | TRBV28 | TGTGCCAGCAGAAAAAACCGGGGGGGAATTAACGATGAGCAGTTCTTC | CASRKNRGGINDEQFF
. | TRBJ1-3 | . | TRBV7-8 | TGTGCCAGCAGTTACGGACAGGGAAACACCATATATTTT | CASSYGQGNTIYF
. | TRBJ2-3 | . | TRBV25-1 | TGTGCCAGCAGTGGAAGCTTCATTGGGCGCACAGATACGCAGTATTTT | CASSGSFIGRTDTQYF
. | TRBJ2-1 | . | TRBV5-1 | TGCGCCAGCAGCGTGGGGGGGCCCTTCGGCAATGAGCAGTTCTTC | CASSVGGPFGNEQFF
. | TRBJ2-3 | . | TRBV2 | TGTGCCAGCAGTGAAGCGCTTCGACAAATTCAGTATTTT | CASSEALRQIQYF
. | TRBJ2-1 | . | TRBV5-4 | TGTGCCAGCAGCTCCGACCCGACTAGAGCTGGTGAGCAGTTCTTC | CASSSDPTRAGEQFF
TRBD1 | TRBJ1-6 | . | TRBV30 | TGTGCCTGGAAAGGAGACAGGGCCAATTCACCCCTCCACTTT | CAWKGDRANSPLHF
TRBD1 | TRBJ2-1 | once | TRBV5-1 | TGCGCCAGCAGCTTGAGACAGGGCTTTGAGCAGTTCTTC | CASSLRQGFEQFF
TRBD1 | TRBJ2-3 | once | TRBV10-3 | TGTGCCATCAGTGCATACAGGGGGTCCACAGATACGCAGTATTTT | CAISAYRGSTDTQYF
. | TRBJ2-3 | . | TRBV6-5 | TGTGCCAGCAGTTACGTCCGGGAAACAGATACGCAGTATTTT | CASSYVRETDTQYF
. | TRBJ2-1 | . | TRBV7-3 | TGTGCCAGCAGCTTAACTGAGGGAAACAATGAGCAGTTCTTC | CASSLTEGNNEQFF
TRBD2 | TRBJ2-7 | . | TRBV4-2 | TGTGCCAGCAGCCTTATTAGCGGGGGGATCTACGAGCAGTACTTC | CASSLISGGIYEQYF
TRBD1 | TRBJ1-4 | . | TRBV6-2/TRBV6-3 | TGTGCCAGCAGTACTCGACAGGGGTCAGCTAATGAAAAACTGTTTTTT | CASSTRQGSANEKLFF
TRBD1 | TRBJ1-4 | . | TRBV2 | TGTGCCAGCAGTCAAAACAGGGGACCTGCAGAAAAACTGTTTTTT | CASSQNRGPAEKLFF
TRBD1 | TRBJ1-3 | . | TRBV3-1/TRBV3-2 | TGTGCCAGCAGCCTGGGACAGGGGGACTCTGGAAACACCATATATTTT | CASSLGQGDSGNTIYF
. | TRBJ1-1 | . | TRBV4-1 | TGCGCCAGCAGCCAATCGGACAGACTGAACACTGAAGCTTTCTTT | CASSQSDRLNTEAFF
. | TRBJ1-2 | . | TRBV12-3/TRBV12-4 | TGTGCCAGCAGTTTAGTCATCGGGGTTGGCTACACCTTC | CASSLVIGVGYTF
. | TRBJ2-7 | . | TRBV28 | TGTGCCACCAAAGGACAGAGCCGTTACGAGCAGTACTTC | CATKGQSRYEQYF
TRBD1 | TRBJ1-1 | . | TRBV2 | TGTGCCAGCGTAAGTCAGGGGGTGAACACTGAAGCTTTCTTT | CASVSQGVNTEAFF
TRBD1 | TRBJ1-4 | once | TRBV19 | TGTGCCAGTAGTTCCCGACAGGGAAGTATGTTTTTT | CASSSRQGSMFF
. | TRBJ1-5 | . | TRBV4-2 | TGTGCCAGCAGCCAACTCCAGGGAAATCAGCCCCAGCATTTT | CASSQLQGNQPQHF
TRBD1 | TRBJ1-2 | few | TRBV19 | TGTGCCAGTAGTTACCGGGACAGGGTTTCGAGCTATGGCTACACCTTC | CASSYRDRVSSYGYTF
TRBD2 | TRBJ2-7 | . | TRBV5-1 | TGCGCCAGCAGCTCCCTAGCGGGAGTCTCCTACGAGCAGTACTTC | CASSSLAGVSYEQYF
TRBD1 | TRBJ1-4 | . | TRBV7-2 | TGTGCCAGCAGCCCGGGACAGGGAGTCCCAACTAATGAAAAACTGTTTTTT | CASSPGQGVPTNEKLFF
. | TRBJ1-4 | . | TRBV5-1 | TGCGCCAGCAGCTATGGGGACATCTATGAAAAACTGTTTTTT | CASSYGDIYEKLFF
. | TRBJ1-3 | . | TRBV4-1 | TGCGCCAGCAGCCAAGAATCTGGTGGAAGGGGCACCATATATTTT | CASSQESGGRGTIYF
. | TRBJ1-1 | . | TRBV6-5 | TGTGCCAGCAGTACGACAGGGAACACTGAAGCTTTCTTT | CASSTTGNTEAFF
. | TRBJ1-2 | . | TRBV19 | TGTGCCAGTAGTATAAGTCTGGGGGCAAGGACCTATGGCTACACCTTC | CASSISLGARTYGYTF